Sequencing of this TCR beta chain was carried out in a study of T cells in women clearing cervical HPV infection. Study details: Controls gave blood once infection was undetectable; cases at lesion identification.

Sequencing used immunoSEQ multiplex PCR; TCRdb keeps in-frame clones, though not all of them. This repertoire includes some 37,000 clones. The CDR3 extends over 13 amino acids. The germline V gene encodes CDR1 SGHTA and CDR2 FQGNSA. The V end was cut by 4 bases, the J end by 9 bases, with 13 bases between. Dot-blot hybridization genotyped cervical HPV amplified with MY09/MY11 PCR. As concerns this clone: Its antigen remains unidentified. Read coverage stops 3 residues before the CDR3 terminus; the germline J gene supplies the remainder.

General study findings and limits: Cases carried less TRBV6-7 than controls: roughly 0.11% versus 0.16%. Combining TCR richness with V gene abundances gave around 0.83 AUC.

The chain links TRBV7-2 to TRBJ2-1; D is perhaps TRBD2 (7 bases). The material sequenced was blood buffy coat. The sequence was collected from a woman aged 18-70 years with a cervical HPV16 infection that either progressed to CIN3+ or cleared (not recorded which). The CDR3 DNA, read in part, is TGTGCCAGCAGCTATGGGGGGGCCACTGAG. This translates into CASSYGGATE. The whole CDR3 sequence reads CASSYGGATEQFF.